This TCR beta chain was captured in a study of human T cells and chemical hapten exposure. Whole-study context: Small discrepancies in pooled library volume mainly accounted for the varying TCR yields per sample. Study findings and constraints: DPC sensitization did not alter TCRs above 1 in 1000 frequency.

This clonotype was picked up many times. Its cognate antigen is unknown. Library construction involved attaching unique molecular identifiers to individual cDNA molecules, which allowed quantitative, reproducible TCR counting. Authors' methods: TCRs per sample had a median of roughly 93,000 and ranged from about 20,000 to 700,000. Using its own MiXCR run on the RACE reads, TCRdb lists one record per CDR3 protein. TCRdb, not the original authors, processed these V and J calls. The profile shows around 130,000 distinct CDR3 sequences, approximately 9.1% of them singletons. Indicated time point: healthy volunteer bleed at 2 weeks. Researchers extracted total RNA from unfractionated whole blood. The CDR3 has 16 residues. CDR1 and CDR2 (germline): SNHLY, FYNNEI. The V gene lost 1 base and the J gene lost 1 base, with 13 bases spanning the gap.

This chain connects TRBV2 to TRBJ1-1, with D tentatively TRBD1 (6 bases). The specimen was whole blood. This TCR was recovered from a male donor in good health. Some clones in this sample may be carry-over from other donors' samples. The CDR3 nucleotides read TGTGCCAGCAGTGAAGAGGCAGGGGCTGGGAACACTGAAGCTTTCTTT. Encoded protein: CASSEEAGAGNTEAFF.